Listed below are T cell receptor beta chains from one sample, sequenced in a study of early T cells in non-severe SARS-CoV-2 infection. TCRdb reanalysed the 5' RACE reads using MiXCR and keeps one entry per CDR3 protein. In the table there are tens of thousands of distinct CDR3 sequences, about 13% of which are singletons. The sequencing input was whole blood. These receptors were taken from an adult who was a healthcare worker with PCR-confirmed SARS-CoV-2 infection or an uninfected control (not recorded which). Each CDR3 is given with its conserved first and last residue. The order of the fields is D gene, V gene, clone size, J gene, CDR3 protein, CDR3 DNA. A D gene is named only where the DNA matches it firmly. For some rows the clone size is stated as once, few or many, or as a class when expanded; others skip it.

d_gene: NA
v_gene: TRBV4-1
abundance: many
j_gene: TRBJ2-5
CDR3aa: CASSQDPPGPRQETQYF
CDR3nt: TGCGCCAGCAGCCAAGATCCTCCGGGACCACGCCAAGAGACCCAGTACTTC

d_gene: NA
v_gene: TRBV6-1
abundance: many
j_gene: TRBJ1-5
CDR3aa: CASSELGVDNQPQHF
CDR3nt: TGTGCCAGCAGTGAGCTAGGGGTGGACAATCAGCCCCAGCATTTT

d_gene: NA
v_gene: TRBV2
abundance: many
j_gene: TRBJ2-3
CDR3aa: CASSVIAGDTQYF
CDR3nt: TGTGCCAGCAGTGTAATAGCAGGGGATACGCAGTATTTT

d_gene: TRBD1
v_gene: TRBV5-1
abundance: many
j_gene: TRBJ1-1
CDR3aa: CASSIYGTATEAFF
CDR3nt: TGCGCCAGCAGCATATACGGGACAGCTACTGAAGCTTTCTTT

d_gene: NA
v_gene: TRBV9
abundance: few
j_gene: TRBJ2-3
CDR3aa: CASSVGGRSTDTQYF
CDR3nt: TGTGCCAGCAGCGTAGGAGGGAGAAGCACAGATACGCAGTATTTT

d_gene: NA
v_gene: TRBV5-1
abundance: NA
j_gene: TRBJ1-1
CDR3aa: CASSFLGVHMNTEAFF
CDR3nt: TGCGCCAGCAGCTTCTTAGGGGTCCACATGAACACTGAAGCTTTCTTT

d_gene: NA
v_gene: TRBV6-6
abundance: once
j_gene: TRBJ1-1
CDR3aa: CASSSRRGEAFF
CDR3nt: TGTGCCAGCAGTAGCCGCAGGGGTGAAGCTTTCTTT

d_gene: NA
v_gene: TRBV13
abundance: many
j_gene: TRBJ2-1
CDR3aa: CASSLGAGFDEQFF
CDR3nt: TGTGCCAGCAGCTTAGGGGCGGGGTTCGATGAGCAGTTCTTC

d_gene: TRBD2
v_gene: TRBV11-2
abundance: many
j_gene: TRBJ2-1
CDR3aa: CASSSPLAASYNEQFF
CDR3nt: TGTGCCAGCAGCTCCCCACTAGCGGCCTCCTACAATGAGCAGTTCTTC

d_gene: NA
v_gene: TRBV6-1
abundance: NA
j_gene: TRBJ2-3
CDR3aa: CASSDRDVADTQYF
CDR3nt: TGTGCCAGCAGTGACAGGGATGTGGCAGATACGCAGTATTTT

d_gene: NA
v_gene: TRBV7-6
abundance: many
j_gene: TRBJ1-1
CDR3aa: CASSLGDRNTEAFF
CDR3nt: TGTGCCAGCAGCTTAGGTGACAGGAACACTGAAGCTTTCTTT

d_gene: TRBD2
v_gene: TRBV11-3
abundance: many
j_gene: TRBJ2-1
CDR3aa: CASSSSISGSNYNEQFF
CDR3nt: TGTGCCAGCAGCTCCTCCATTAGCGGGAGTAACTACAATGAGCAGTTCTTC

d_gene: NA
v_gene: TRBV5-1
abundance: few
j_gene: TRBJ2-2
CDR3aa: CASSFSGPNTGELFF
CDR3nt: TGCGCCAGCAGCTTTTCGGGTCCCAACACCGGGGAGCTGTTTTTT

d_gene: NA
v_gene: TRBV7-9
abundance: few
j_gene: TRBJ1-1
CDR3aa: CASSSTVGVFGEAFF
CDR3nt: TGTGCCAGCAGCTCGACCGTAGGGGTATTTGGTGAAGCTTTCTTT

d_gene: TRBD1
v_gene: TRBV12-5
abundance: few
j_gene: TRBJ1-1
CDR3aa: CASGFGQANTEAFF
CDR3nt: TGTGCTAGTGGTTTCGGACAGGCCAACACTGAAGCTTTCTTT

d_gene: NA
v_gene: TRBV19
abundance: NA
j_gene: TRBJ2-7
CDR3aa: CASSQVSGYPREQYF
CDR3nt: TGTGCCAGTAGCCAGGTTAGCGGATACCCTCGCGAGCAGTACTTC

d_gene: NA
v_gene: TRBV7-2
abundance: NA
j_gene: TRBJ2-1
CDR3aa: CASSLFDEQFF
CDR3nt: TGTGCCAGCAGCTTATTCGATGAGCAGTTCTTC

d_gene: NA
v_gene: TRBV6-6
abundance: many
j_gene: TRBJ2-7
CDR3aa: CASSYSWGSEQYF
CDR3nt: TGTGCCAGCAGTTACTCGTGGGGGAGCGAGCAGTACTTC

d_gene: NA
v_gene: TRBV25-1
abundance: NA
j_gene: TRBJ2-5
CDR3aa: CASSDLGLETQYF
CDR3nt: TGTGCCAGCAGTGATTTGGGGCTCGAGACCCAGTACTTC

d_gene: NA
v_gene: TRBV29-1
abundance: NA
j_gene: TRBJ1-2
CDR3aa: CSVEGRGGTYGYTF
CDR3nt: TGCAGCGTTGAAGGTAGGGGAGGAACCTATGGCTACACCTTC

d_gene: NA
v_gene: TRBV29-1
abundance: NA
j_gene: TRBJ1-1
CDR3aa: CSAEGSTEAFF
CDR3nt: TGCAGCGCAGAGGGGTCGACTGAAGCTTTCTTT

d_gene: NA
v_gene: TRBV7-9
abundance: many
j_gene: TRBJ1-4
CDR3aa: CASSSLLGGEKLFF
CDR3nt: TGTGCCAGCAGTTCCTTGTTAGGCGGTGAAAAACTGTTTTTT

d_gene: NA
v_gene: TRBV5-1
abundance: many
j_gene: TRBJ2-5
CDR3aa: CASSLGSETQYF
CDR3nt: TGCGCCAGCAGCTTGGGTAGCGAGACCCAGTACTTC

d_gene: NA
v_gene: TRBV12-5
abundance: NA
j_gene: TRBJ2-1
CDR3aa: CASGPTRGSWVDEQFF
CDR3nt: TGTGCTAGTGGTCCAACTCGCGGTTCATGGGTCGATGAGCAGTTCTTC

d_gene: NA
v_gene: TRBV3-1
abundance: NA
j_gene: TRBJ2-5
CDR3aa: CASSQDLQETQYF
CDR3nt: TGTGCCAGCAGCCAAGATCTTCAAGAGACCCAGTACTTC

d_gene: NA
v_gene: TRBV2
abundance: few
j_gene: TRBJ2-3
CDR3aa: CAPSGITDTQYF
CDR3nt: TGTGCCCCCTCGGGGATAACAGATACGCAGTATTTT

d_gene: TRBD1
v_gene: TRBV29-1
abundance: many
j_gene: TRBJ1-2
CDR3aa: CSVEGSSGGRGYTF
CDR3nt: TGCAGCGTTGAAGGCTCGTCAGGGGGCCGAGGCTACACCTTC

d_gene: NA
v_gene: TRBV4-3
abundance: NA
j_gene: TRBJ2-3
CDR3aa: CASSQQAPTDTQYF
CDR3nt: TGCGCCAGCAGCCAGCAGGCGCCCACAGATACGCAGTATTTT

d_gene: TRBD2
v_gene: TRBV7-9
abundance: NA
j_gene: TRBJ2-3
CDR3aa: CASSFGLAGSDTQYF
CDR3nt: TGTGCCAGCAGCTTTGGACTAGCGGGGTCAGATACGCAGTATTTT

d_gene: NA
v_gene: TRBV27
abundance: many
j_gene: TRBJ2-5
CDR3aa: CASREITSMETQYF
CDR3nt: TGTGCCAGCAGGGAGATAACTAGCATGGAGACCCAGTACTTC

d_gene: TRBD1
v_gene: TRBV2
abundance: many
j_gene: TRBJ1-1
CDR3aa: CATTRQGENTEAFF
CDR3nt: TGTGCCACAACTCGACAGGGGGAGAACACTGAAGCTTTCTTT

d_gene: TRBD1
v_gene: TRBV20-1
abundance: few
j_gene: TRBJ2-1
CDR3aa: CSARQGYNEQFF
CDR3nt: TGCAGTGCAAGACAGGGGTACAATGAGCAGTTCTTC

d_gene: TRBD2
v_gene: TRBV11-2
abundance: NA
j_gene: TRBJ2-1
CDR3aa: CASSSSGTSGIGIYNEQFF
CDR3nt: TGTGCCAGCAGCTCTAGCGGGACTAGCGGAATTGGAATCTACAATGAGCAGTTCTTC

d_gene: NA
v_gene: TRBV11-3
abundance: many
j_gene: TRBJ1-4
CDR3aa: CASSSRRGPNEKLFF
CDR3nt: TGTGCCAGCAGTTCGAGGAGGGGCCCTAATGAAAAACTGTTTTTT

d_gene: TRBD2
v_gene: TRBV7-7
abundance: few
j_gene: TRBJ2-1
CDR3aa: CASSLTSGVGREQFF
CDR3nt: TGTGCCAGCAGTTTAACTAGCGGGGTGGGCCGTGAGCAGTTCTTC

d_gene: TRBD1
v_gene: TRBV24-1
abundance: few
j_gene: TRBJ2-5
CDR3aa: CATSDEDRGPHETQYF
CDR3nt: TGTGCCACCAGTGATGAGGACAGGGGACCTCACGAGACCCAGTACTTC